This T cell receptor beta chain was sequenced during a study of early T cells in non-severe SARS-CoV-2 infection. About the research overall: Unsorted whole-blood RNA was sequenced in bulk, leaving chains unpaired.

A single record per CDR3 protein comes from TCRdb applying MiXCR to the 5' RACE reads. Of 76,000 or so distinct CDR3 sequences in the sample, approximately 10% were seen once. Germline V gene lookup returns CDR1 SGDLS and CDR2 YYNGEE. The CDR3 covers 14 residues. The ends were cut back, 4 bases at V and 3 bases at J, with 13 bases in the middle. A word on this clonotype: The target antigen is unknown.

The study, taken as a whole, reports: Clonotype matching in VDJdb favored anti-spike CD8 responses and did not capture private and CD4 specificities.

The sequenced sample consisted of whole blood. The TCR was taken from an adult who was a healthcare worker with PCR-confirmed SARS-CoV-2 infection or an uninfected control (not recorded which). V gene TRBV9 combines with J gene TRBJ1-2; TRBD1 is a possible D gene (5 bases). CDR3 DNA sequence: TGTGCCAGCAGCTCTAATCAGGGTTACTATGGCTACACCTTC. As protein: CASSSNQGYYGYTF.